This TCR beta chain originates from a study of T and B cells in COVID-19 patients. On the study more broadly: Critical illness requiring mechanical ventilation or extracorporeal membrane oxygenation affected 12 of 20 active-infection patients.

Comments on this clonotype: Its antigen is still unknown.

Study-wide points: There were more than 2,000 TCR clusters exclusive to the recovered cohort, 30 to 40 with low generation probability. In COVID-19 patients, T cell receptor beta variable and joining gene use was reportedly strongly skewed. Symptomatic-phase blood samples from mildly ill patients and early samples from severe cases were scarce.

Germline loops: CDR1 MGHDK, CDR2 SYGVNS. The V and J ends lost 3 bases and 2 bases, in that order; junction bases with no gene match: 13. The CDR3 spans 19 residues. BIOMED2 TRB-A/B primer pools were used in multiplex TRB PCR. TCRdb independently ran MiXCR on the multiplex PCR reads; one entry per CDR3 protein. The data show fewer than 9,500 distinct CDR3 sequences, 25% to 40% seen once. TRB was amplified from approximately 250-480 ng of blood genomic DNA. Input material: blood. V is TRBV25-1 and J is TRBJ2-3; TRBD2 agrees at 11 bases. This sequence originates from a human donor who had recovered from COVID-19. CDR3 sequence (DNA): TGTGCCAGCAGTGATCCCCTACCCCAGGGACTAGCGGACACAGATACGCAGTATTTT. This codes for CASSDPLPQGLADTDTQYF.